This TCR beta chain was identified during a study of blood T cell repertoires in COVID-19. Whole-study context: The United States, Italy and Spain supplied acute and convalescent COVID-19 samples. From T cells, B-cell-depleted T cells, or PBMCs came the material, which was cDNA or gDNA.

In the original analysis: The assay estimated nucleated cells by amplifying reference gene primers. Sequencing was performed with immunoSEQ multiplex PCR; in TCRdb, only in-frame clones are kept and a portion is missing. V, J and clone size are taken as reported in that table, and D and trimming were inferred from the DNA itself. This sample yields almost 200,000 clones, of which about 86% are seen a single time; 0.6% to 1% belongs to the top ten. The material sequenced was peripheral blood. The sequence was collected from a woman aged 70-85 years with acute or convalescent COVID-19.

As DNA, the CDR3 is TGTGCCAGTCCCACCCCAGGGGTCGAGACTAATGAAAAACTGTTTTTT. Translated: CASPTPGVETNEKLFF. This sequence joins TRBV19 and TRBJ1-4, with D possibly TRBD1 on 6 matching bases. This CDR3 comprises 16 residues. Germline CDR1 and CDR2: LNHDA and SQIVND (reference sequence). With 8 bases removed from V and 2 bases from J, the gap between germline ends came to 18 bases.